This TCR beta chain emerged from a study of cytomegalovirus exposure and HLA in healthy donors. The study ran its PCR with 60 Vbeta and 13 Jbeta primers. Generated by immunoSEQ multiplex PCR, the TCRdb table keeps only in-frame clones and is missing some. The table lists around 100,000 clones, around 79% of them singletons. This CDR3 spans 19 amino acids. Trimming removed 2 bases from V and 0 bases from J, with 21 bases in between. The TCR was taken from a man in his sixties in good health and CMV-seropositive. The V and J genes are TRBV23-1 and TRBJ2-3; the D gene is possibly TRBD2 (5 bases). TRBV23-1 is an ORF; its function is uncertain. The sequencing input was PBMCs. The DNA for the CDR3 is TGCGCCAGCAGTCAAACCCCAAGGGAGTACCTGACTAGCACAGATACGCAGTATTTT. Encoded protein: CASSQTPREYLTSTDTQYF.